This record looks at one T cell receptor (beta chain) sequence and its context. This CDR3 region has 16 residues. The V gene lost 8 bases and the J gene lost 2 bases, with 24 bases spanning the gap. From germline, CDR1 is SQVTM and CDR2 ANQGSEA. Only in-frame clones appear in the TCRdb table, and some are missing; sequencing was by immunoSEQ multiplex PCR. The sample lists about 76,000 clones; over 80% were seen once. This sample is drawn from a study of T cell clones after liver transplantation. Study information: Liver transplant recipients had immunosuppression withdrawal attempted within 2 years. Pre-transplant mixed lymphocyte reactions yielded third-party-reactive TCRbeta sequences as comparators for graft-donor-reactive sequences. Timepoints were pre-transplant, pre-withdrawal, and after withdrawal was completed or failed.

The sequence was obtained from a human patient who received a liver transplant. Among the T cells, some may be from the graft donor. Here the sequenced sample was CD4+ T cells from blood, taken at the 22-month timepoint. The chain joins TRBV29-1 to TRBJ1-2; maybe TRBD1 (6 bases). CDR3 region: CSSYGTHLGGNYGYTF. The CDR3, as DNA: TGCAGCTCTTACGGGACACATCTTGGAGGGAACTATGGCTACACCTTC.